These 2 T cell receptor beta chains share one sample of origin, sequenced in a study of blood T cell repertoires in COVID-19. The method was immunoSEQ multiplex PCR; TCRdb's version includes in-frame clones alone and lacks a portion of them. The table lists 20,000 to 25,000 clones, approximately 80% of them singletons. The sample taken for sequencing was peripheral blood. The receptors come from a man aged 80 or over with active or convalescent COVID-19.

The chain couples TRBV20-1 to TRBJ1-2; a weak D match, TRBD1 (6 bases). V lost 3 bases, J lost 6 bases, and 8 bases lay in between. Germline lookup yields CDR1 DFQATT and CDR2 SNEGSKA (reference sequence). The CDR3 is 11 amino acids. CDR3 sequence (DNA): TGCAGTGCTAGGAAGGGGGATGGCTACACCTTC. Translated, it gives CSARKGDGYTF.

The chain joins TRBV4-2 to TRBJ2-4, with D possibly TRBD1 on 6 matching bases. The CDR3 is 19 residues long. V lost 0 bases to trimming and J lost 1 base, with 19 bases between them. Germline V gene lookup returns CDR1 LGHNA and CDR2 YNFKEQ. Written as DNA, the CDR3 is TGTGCCAGCAGCCAAGACCCCCAGAGCACAGGGTGGGCCAAAAACATTCAGTACTTC. It codes for CASSQDPQSTGWAKNIQYF.